The TCR beta chain under discussion was sequenced for a study of T cell responses to AZD1222 COVID-19 vaccine. J gave up 6 bases and V 5 bases, and 10 bases lay outside the gene matches. Germline values: CDR1 PRHDT, CDR2 FYEKMQ (reference sequence). This CDR3 has 15 amino acids. On this clone: As yet, its antigen is unknown.

Findings and caveats of the study: The donor cohort was predominantly white British with a female majority, and clonal diversity may have been underestimated.

Clones were sequenced by immunoSEQ multiplex PCR, and TCRdb holds only the in-frame ones, with some missing. The table records 95,000 to 150,000 clones, more than 85% of them present only once. The rearrangement uses TRBV13 and TRBJ2-1; 7 positions agree with TRBD2. Material: peripheral blood, obtained on day 0 of AZD1222 vaccination. This receptor was identified in an adult in good health. CDR3 loop: CASSPSGTTLNEQFF. The CDR3 nucleotides are TGTGCCAGCAGCCCTTCCGGGACTACCCTCAATGAGCAGTTCTTC.